This is a list of T cell receptor beta chains from one sample in a study of T cell changes during pregnancy in multiple sclerosis. TCRdb's copy holds only in-frame clones and misses some; the assay was immunoSEQ multiplex PCR. The sample shows 51,000 or so clones, 93% of them seen only once. This sample comprised peripheral blood, obtained in the second trimester of pregnancy. These receptors all come from a female donor with multiple sclerosis, enrolled in a pregnancy study. The CDR3 runs from the conserved cysteine through the conserved F or W. The order of the fields is J gene, V gene, CDR3 protein.

TRBJ1-2 TRBV29-1 CSAGPSGENGYTF
TRBJ2-3 TRBV4-2 CASSQASGSGPDTQYF
TRBJ1-1 TRBV19 CASSFFPGQGSKAFF
TRBJ1-1 TRBV29-1 CSVRGSLTEAFF
TRBJ2-7 TRBV20-1 CSAWGGEQYF
TRBJ2-1 TRBV5-1 CASSLAGTGPYNEQFF
TRBJ1-1 TRBV5-4 CASSLAGGLNTEAFF
TRBJ1-1 TRBV5-6 CASSGTGLPTEAFF
TRBJ2-7 TRBV15 CATSEGTGGFYEQYF
TRBJ2-3 TRBV4-2 CASSPSQGVLDTQYF
TRBJ2-5 TRBV27 CASSIGLARETQYF
TRBJ2-5 TRBV15 CASLDRGRGGETQYF
TRBJ2-2 TRBV4-2 CASSQALAETGELFF
TRBJ2-7 TRBV5-5 CASSIGQASYEQYF
TRBJ2-2 TRBV5-4 CASSFSGELFF
TRBJ1-5 TRBV5-8 CASSRGGQTNQPQHF
TRBJ2-1 TRBV5-4 CASRELAGGGGEQFF
TRBJ2-1 TRBV5-1 CASSPGTSGRSEQFF
TRBJ2-1 TRBV7-3 CASSEGLAFGNEQFF
TRBJ1-5 TRBV27 CASSPTGERNQPQHF
TRBJ2-7 TRBV7-6 CASSPMGLALEQYF
TRBJ2-2 TRBV7-7 CASSPTGKFAGELFF
TRBJ2-1 TRBV2 CASSDTGSNEQFF
TRBJ2-1 TRBV5-4 CASSREWASRYNEQFF
TRBJ2-3 TRBV27 CASTKDRGYADTQYF
TRBJ2-1 TRBV2 CASRPTINRDTYNEQFF
TRBJ1-3 TRBV9 CASSPGDYSGNTIYF
TRBJ1-2 TRBV6-5 CASSRQSYSGYTF